The clone carrying this TCR beta chain was recorded once. The sample belongs to a study of cytomegalovirus exposure and HLA in healthy donors. The CDR3 loop spans 16 amino acids. PCR used 60 Vbeta primers and 13 Jbeta primers. Authors' processing steps: In a later analysis, 80 million to 100 million unique TCR beta chains included roughly 11 million shared by two or more donors. Produced via immunoSEQ multiplex PCR; TCRdb's table is partial and in-frame only. Clone size and the V and J calls come from that table; the DNA yielded D and trimming. The sample records about 210,000 clones, 82% being singletons.

Sequenced material: PBMCs. J is TRBJ2-1 and V is TRBV1; the table's D call TRBD2 went unverified against the DNA. TRBV1 is a listed pseudogene. This clonotype was sampled from a man aged 40-49 years in good health and CMV-seropositive. CDR3 protein: CTSSQGTSGTHNEQFF. The CDR3 DNA reads TGCACCAGCAGCCAAGGGACTAGCGGGACCCACAATGAGCAGTTCTTC.